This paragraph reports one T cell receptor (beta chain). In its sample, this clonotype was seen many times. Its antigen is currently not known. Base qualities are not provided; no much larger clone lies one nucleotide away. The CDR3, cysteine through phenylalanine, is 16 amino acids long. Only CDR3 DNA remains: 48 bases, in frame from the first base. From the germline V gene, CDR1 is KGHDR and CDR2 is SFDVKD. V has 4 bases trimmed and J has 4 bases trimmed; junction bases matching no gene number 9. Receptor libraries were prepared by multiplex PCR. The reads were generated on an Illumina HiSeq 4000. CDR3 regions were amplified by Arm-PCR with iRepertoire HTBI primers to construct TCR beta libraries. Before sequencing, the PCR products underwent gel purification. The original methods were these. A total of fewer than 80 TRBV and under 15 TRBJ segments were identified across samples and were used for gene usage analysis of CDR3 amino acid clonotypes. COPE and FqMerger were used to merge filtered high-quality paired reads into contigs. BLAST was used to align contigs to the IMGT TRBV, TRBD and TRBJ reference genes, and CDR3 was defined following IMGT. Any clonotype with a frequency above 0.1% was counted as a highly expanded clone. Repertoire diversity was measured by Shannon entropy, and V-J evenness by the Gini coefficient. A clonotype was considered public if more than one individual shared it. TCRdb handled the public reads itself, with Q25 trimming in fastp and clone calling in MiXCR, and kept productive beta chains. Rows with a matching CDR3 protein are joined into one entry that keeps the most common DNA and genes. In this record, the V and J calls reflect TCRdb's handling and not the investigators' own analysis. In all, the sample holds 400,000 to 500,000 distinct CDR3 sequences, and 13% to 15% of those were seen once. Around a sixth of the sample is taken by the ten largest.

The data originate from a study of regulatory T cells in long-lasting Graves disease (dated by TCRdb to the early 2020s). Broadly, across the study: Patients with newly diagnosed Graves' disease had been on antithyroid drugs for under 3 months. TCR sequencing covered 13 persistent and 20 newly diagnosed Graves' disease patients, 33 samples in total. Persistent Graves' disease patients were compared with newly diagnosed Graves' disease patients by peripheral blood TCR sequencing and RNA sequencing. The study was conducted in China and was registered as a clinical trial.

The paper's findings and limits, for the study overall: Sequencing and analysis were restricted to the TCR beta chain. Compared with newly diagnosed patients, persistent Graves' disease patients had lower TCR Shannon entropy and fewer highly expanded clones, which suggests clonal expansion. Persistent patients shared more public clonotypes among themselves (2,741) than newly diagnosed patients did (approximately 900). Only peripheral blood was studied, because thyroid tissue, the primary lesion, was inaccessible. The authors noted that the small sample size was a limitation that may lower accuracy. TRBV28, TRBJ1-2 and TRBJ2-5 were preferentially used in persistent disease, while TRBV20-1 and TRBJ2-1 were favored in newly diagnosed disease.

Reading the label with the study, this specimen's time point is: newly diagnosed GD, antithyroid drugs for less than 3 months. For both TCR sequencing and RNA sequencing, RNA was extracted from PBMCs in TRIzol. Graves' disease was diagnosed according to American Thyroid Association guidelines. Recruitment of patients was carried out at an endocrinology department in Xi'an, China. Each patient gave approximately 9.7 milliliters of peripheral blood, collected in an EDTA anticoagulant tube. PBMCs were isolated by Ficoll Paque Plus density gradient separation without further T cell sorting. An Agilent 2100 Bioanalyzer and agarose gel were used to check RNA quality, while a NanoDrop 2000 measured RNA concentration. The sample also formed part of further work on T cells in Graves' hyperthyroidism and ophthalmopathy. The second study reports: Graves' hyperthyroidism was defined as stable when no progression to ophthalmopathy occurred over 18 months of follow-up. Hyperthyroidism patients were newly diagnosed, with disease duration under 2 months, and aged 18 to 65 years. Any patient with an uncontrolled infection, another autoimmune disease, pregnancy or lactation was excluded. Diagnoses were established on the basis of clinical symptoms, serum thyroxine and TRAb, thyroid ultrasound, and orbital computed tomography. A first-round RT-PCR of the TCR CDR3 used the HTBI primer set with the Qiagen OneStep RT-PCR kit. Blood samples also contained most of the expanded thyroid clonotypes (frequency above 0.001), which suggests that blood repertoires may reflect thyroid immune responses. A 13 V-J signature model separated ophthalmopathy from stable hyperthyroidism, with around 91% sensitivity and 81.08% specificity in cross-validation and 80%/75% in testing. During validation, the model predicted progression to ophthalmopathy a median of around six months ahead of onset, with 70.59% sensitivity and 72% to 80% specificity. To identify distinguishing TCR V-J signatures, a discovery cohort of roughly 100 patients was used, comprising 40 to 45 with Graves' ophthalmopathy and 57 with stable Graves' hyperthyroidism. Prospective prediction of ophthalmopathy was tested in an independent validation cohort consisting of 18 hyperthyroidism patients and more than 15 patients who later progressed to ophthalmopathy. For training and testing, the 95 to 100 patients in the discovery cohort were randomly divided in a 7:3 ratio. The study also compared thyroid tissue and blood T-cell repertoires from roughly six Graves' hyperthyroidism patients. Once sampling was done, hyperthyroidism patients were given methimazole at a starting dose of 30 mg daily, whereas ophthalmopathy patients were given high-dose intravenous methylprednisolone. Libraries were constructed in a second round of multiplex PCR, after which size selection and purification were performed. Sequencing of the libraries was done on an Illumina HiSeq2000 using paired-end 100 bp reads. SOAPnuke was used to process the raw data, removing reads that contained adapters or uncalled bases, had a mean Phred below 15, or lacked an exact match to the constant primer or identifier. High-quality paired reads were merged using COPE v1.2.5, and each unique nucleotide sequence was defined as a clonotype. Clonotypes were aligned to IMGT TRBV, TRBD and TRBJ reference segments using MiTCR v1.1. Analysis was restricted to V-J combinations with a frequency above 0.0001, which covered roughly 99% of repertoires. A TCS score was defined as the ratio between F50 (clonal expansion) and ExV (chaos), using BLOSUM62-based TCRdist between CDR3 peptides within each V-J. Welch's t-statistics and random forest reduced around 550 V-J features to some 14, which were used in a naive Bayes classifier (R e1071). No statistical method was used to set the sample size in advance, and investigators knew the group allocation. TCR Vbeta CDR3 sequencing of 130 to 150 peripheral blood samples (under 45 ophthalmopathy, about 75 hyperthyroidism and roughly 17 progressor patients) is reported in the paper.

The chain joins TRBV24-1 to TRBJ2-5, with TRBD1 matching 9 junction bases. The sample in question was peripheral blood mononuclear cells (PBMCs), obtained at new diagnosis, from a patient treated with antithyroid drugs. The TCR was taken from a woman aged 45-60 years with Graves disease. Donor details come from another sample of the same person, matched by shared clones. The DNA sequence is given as TGTGCCACCAGTGACCCGGGGACAGGGCTGGGAGAGACCCAGTACTTC. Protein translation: CATSDPGTGLGETQYF.